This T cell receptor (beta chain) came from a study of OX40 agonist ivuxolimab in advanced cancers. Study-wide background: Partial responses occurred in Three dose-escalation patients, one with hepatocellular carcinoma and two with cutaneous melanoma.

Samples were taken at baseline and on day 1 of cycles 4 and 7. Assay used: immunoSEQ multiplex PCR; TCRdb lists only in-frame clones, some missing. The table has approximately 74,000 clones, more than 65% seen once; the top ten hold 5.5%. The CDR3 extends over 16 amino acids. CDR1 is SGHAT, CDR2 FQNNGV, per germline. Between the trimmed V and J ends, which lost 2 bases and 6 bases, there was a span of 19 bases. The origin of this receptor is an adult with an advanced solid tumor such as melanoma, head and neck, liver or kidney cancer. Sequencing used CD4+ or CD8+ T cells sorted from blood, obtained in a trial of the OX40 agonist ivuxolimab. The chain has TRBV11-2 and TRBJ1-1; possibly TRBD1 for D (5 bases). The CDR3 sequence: CASSLYAQTGRPEAFF. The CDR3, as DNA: TGTGCCAGCAGCTTATACGCTCAAACAGGCCGGCCTGAAGCTTTCTTT.